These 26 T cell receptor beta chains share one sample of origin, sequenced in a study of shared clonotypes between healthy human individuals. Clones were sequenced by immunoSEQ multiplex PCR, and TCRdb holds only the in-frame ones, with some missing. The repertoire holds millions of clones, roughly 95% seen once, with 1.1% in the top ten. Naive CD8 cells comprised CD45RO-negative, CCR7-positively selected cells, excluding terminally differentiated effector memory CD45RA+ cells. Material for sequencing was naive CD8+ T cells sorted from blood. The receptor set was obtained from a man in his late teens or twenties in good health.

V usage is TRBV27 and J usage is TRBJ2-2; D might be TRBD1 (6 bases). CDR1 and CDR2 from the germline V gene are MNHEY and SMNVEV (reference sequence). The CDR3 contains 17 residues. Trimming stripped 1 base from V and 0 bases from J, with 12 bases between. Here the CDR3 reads CASSLWGQGSNTGELFF. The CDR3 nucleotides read TGTGCCAGCAGTTTATGGGGGCAGGGATCGAACACCGGGGAGCTGTTTTTT.

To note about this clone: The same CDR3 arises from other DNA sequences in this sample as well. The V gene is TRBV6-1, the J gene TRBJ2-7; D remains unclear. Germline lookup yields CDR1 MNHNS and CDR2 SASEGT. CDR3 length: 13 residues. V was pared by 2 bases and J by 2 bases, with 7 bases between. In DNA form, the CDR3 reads TGTGCCAGCAGTGAACGCAGCCCCTACGAGCAGTACTTC. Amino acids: CASSERSPYEQYF.

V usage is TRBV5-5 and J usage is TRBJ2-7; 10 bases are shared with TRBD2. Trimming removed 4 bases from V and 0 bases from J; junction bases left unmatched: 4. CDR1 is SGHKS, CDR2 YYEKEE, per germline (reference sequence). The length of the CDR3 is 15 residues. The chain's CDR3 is CASSPTSGNSYEQYF. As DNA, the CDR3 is TGTGCCAGCAGCCCCACTAGCGGGAACTCCTACGAGCAGTACTTC.

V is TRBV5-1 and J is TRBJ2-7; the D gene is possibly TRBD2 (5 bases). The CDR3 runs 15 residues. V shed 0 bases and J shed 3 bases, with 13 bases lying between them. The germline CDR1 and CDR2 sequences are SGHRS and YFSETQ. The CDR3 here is CASSLDSAAGYEQYF. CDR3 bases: TGCGCCAGCAGCTTGGACTCAGCCGCGGGCTACGAGCAGTACTTC.

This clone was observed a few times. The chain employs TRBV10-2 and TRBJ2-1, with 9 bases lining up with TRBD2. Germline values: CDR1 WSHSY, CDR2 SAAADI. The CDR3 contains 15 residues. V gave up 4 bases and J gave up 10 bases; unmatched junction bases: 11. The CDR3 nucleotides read TGCGCCAGCAGTGTAGGTAGCGGGAGAGTCAGAGAGCAGTTCTTC. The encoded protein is CASSVGSGRVREQFF.

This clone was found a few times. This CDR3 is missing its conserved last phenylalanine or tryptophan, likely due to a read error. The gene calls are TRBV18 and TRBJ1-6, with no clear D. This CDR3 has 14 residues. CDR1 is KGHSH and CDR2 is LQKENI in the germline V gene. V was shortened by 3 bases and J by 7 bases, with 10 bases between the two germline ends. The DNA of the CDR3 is TGTGCCAGCTCACCCGGCCAGCCGAATTCACCCCTCCACCTT. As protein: CASSPGQPNSPLHL.

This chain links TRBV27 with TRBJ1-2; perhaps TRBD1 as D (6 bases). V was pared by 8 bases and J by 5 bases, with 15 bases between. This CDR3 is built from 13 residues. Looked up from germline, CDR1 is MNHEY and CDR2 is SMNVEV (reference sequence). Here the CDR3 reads CASAPGAGYGYTF. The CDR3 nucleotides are TGTGCCAGCGCCCCAGGGGCTGGGTATGGCTACACCTTC.

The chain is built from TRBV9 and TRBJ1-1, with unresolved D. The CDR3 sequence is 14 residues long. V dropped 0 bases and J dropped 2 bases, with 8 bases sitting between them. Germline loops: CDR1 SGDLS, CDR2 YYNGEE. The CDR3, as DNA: TGTGCCAGCAGCGTAGTTACAGCTAACACTGAAGCTTTCTTT. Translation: CASSVVTANTEAFF.

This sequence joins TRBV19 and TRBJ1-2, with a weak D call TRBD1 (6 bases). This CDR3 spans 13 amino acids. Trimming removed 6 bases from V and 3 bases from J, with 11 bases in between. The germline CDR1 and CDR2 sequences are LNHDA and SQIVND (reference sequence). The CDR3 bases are TGTGCCAGTAGCACGGACAGTTACTATGGCTACACCTTC. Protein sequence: CASSTDSYYGYTF.

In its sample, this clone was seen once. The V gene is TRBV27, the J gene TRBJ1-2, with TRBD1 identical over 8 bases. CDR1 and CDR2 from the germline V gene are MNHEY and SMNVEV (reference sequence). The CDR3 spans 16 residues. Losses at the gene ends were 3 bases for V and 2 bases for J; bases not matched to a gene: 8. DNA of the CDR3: TGTGCCAGCAGTTTCGGACCCGGACAGGGAAACTATGGCTACACCTTC. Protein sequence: CASSFGPGQGNYGYTF.

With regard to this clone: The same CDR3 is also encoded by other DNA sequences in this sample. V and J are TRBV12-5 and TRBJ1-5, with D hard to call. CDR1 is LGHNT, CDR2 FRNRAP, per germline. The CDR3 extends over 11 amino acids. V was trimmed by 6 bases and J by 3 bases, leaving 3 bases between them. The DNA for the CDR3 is TGTGCTAGTGGCCCCAATCAGCCCCAGCATTTT. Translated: CASGPNQPQHF.

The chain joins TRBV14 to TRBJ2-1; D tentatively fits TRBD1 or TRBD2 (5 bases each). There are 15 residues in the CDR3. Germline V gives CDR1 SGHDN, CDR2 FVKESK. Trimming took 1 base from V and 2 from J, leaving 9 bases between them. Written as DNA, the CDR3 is TGTGCCAGCAGCCAAGCGGGGCTCACCTACAATGAGCAGTTCTTC. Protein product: CASSQAGLTYNEQFF.

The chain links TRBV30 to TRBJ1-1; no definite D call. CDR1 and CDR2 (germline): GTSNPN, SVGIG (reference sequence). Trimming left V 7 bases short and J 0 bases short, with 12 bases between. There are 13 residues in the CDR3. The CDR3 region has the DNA TGTGCCTCCTGGTCAGAGCTGAACACTGAAGCTTTCTTT. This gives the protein CASWSELNTEAFF.

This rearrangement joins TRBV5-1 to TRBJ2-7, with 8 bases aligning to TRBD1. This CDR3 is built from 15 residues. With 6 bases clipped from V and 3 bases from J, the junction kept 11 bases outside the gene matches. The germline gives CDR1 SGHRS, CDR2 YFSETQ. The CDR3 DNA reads TGCGCCAGCAAATCCTCTTTCGGACAGGGCTACGAGCAGTACTTC. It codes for CASKSSFGQGYEQYF.

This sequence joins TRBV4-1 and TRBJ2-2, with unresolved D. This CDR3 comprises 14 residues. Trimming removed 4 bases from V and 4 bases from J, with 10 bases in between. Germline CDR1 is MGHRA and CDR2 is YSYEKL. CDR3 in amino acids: CASSPSRSTGELFF. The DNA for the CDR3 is TGCGCCAGCAGCCCCTCTCGAAGCACCGGGGAGCTGTTTTTT.

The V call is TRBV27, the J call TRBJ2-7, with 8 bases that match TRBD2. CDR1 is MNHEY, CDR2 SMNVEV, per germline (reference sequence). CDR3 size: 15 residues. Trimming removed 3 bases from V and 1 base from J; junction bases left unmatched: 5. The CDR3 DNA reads TGTGCCAGCAGTTTTAGCGGGATATCTTCCTACGAGCAGTACTTC. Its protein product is CASSFSGISSYEQYF.

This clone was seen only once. The CDR3 loop reads CASSSREQDTQYF. CDR3 bases: TGTGCCAGCAGCTCCCGGGAACAGGATACGCAGTATTTT. The J gene is TRBJ2-3, the V gene TRBV5-6, with D possibly being TRBD2 (5 bases). CDR3 size: 13 residues. Trimming shortened V by 3 bases and J by 6 bases, and 11 bases separated the two germline ends. Per germline, CDR1 SGHDT and CDR2 YYEEEE.

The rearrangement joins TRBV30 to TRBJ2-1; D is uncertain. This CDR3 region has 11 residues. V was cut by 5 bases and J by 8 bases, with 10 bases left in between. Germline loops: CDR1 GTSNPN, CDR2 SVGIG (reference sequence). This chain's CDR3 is CAWGYEYEQFF. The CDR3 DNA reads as TGTGCCTGGGGGTACGAGTATGAGCAGTTCTTC.

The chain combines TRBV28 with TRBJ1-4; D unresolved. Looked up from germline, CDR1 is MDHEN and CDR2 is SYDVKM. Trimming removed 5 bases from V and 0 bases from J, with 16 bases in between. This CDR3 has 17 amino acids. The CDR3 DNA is TGTGCCAGCAGTCTCCCGTCCAAGGAAACAACTAATGAAAAACTGTTTTTT. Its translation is CASSLPSKETTNEKLFF.

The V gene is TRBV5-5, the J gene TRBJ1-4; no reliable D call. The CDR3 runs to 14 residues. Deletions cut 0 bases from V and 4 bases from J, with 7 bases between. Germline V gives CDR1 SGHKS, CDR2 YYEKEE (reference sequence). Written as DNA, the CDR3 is TGTGCCAGCAGCTTGGAGTGGAGTAATGAAAAACTGTTTTTT. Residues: CASSLEWSNEKLFF. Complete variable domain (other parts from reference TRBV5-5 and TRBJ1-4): DAGVTQSPTHLIKTRGQQVTLRCSPISGHKSVSWYQQVLGQGPQFIFQYYEKEERGRGNFPDRFSARQFPNYSSELNVNALLLGDSALYLCASSLEWSNEKLFFGSGTQLSVL.

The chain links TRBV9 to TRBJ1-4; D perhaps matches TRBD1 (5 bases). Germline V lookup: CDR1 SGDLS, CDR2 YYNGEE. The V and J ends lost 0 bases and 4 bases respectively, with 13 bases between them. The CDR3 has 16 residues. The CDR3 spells CASSVDGEGHNEKLFF. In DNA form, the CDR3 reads TGTGCCAGCAGCGTAGACGGGGAGGGGCATAATGAAAAACTGTTTTTT.

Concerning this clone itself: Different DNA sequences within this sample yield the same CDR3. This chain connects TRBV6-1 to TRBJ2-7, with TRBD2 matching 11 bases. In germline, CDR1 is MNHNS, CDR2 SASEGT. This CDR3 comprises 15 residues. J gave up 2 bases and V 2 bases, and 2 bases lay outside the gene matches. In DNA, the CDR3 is TGTGCCAGCAGTGAACTAGCGGGAGGCCCCTACGAGCAGTACTTC. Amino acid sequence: CASSELAGGPYEQYF.

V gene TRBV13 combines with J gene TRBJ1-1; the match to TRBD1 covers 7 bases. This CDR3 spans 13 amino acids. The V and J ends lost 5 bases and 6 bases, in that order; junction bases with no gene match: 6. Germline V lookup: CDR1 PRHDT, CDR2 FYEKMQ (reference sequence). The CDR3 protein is CASSLTGFPEAFF. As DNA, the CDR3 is TGTGCCAGCAGCCTGACAGGGTTCCCTGAAGCTTTCTTT. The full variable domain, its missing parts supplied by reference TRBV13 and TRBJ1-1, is AAGVIQSPRHLIKEKRETATLKCYPIPRHDTVYWYQQGPGQDPQFLISFYEKMQSDKGSIPDRFSAQQFSDYHSELNMSSLELGDSALYFCASSLTGFPEAFFGQGTRLTVV.

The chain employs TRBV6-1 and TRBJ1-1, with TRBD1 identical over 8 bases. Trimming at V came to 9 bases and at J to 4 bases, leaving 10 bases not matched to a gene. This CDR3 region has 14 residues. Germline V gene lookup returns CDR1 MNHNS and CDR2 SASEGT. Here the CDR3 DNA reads TGTGCCAGTATCCAGGGGGCTTTGGCCACTGAAGCTTTCTTT. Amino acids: CASIQGALATEAFF.

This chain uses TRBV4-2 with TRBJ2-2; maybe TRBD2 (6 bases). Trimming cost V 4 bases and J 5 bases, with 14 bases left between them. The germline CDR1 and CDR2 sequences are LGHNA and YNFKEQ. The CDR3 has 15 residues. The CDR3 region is CASSPGTPGTGELFF. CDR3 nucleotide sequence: TGTGCCAGCAGCCCAGGGACTCCAGGAACCGGGGAGCTGTTTTTT.

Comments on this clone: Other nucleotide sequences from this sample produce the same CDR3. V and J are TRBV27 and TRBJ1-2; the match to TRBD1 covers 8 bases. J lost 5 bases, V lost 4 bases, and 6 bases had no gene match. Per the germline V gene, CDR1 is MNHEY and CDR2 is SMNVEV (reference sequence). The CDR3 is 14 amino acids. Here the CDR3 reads CASSSDRDRYGYTF. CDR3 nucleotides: TGTGCCAGCAGTTCGGACAGGGATAGATATGGCTACACCTTC.